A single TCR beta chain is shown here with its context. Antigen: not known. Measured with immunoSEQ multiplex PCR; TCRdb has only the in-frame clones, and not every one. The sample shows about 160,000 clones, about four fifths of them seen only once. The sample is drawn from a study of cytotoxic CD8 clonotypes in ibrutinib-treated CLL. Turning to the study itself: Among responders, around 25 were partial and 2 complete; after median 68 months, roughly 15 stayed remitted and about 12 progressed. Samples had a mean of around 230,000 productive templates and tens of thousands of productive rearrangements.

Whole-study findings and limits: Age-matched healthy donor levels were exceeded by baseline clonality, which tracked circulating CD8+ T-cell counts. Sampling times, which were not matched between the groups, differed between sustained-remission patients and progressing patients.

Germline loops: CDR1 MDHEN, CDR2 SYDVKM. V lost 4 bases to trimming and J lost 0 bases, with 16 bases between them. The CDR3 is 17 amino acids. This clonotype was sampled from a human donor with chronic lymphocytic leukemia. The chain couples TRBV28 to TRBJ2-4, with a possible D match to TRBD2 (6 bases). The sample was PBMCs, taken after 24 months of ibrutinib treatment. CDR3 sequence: CASSSAAAGLAKNIQYF. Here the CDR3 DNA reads TGTGCCAGCAGTTCGGCGGCGGCGGGACTAGCCAAAAACATTCAGTACTTC.